These T cell receptor beta chains were read from a single sample in a study of CD8 T cells in ankylosing spondylitis. TCRdb fed the 5' RACE reads into MiXCR, producing one record per CDR3 protein. The sample yields some 840,000 distinct CDR3 sequences, roughly 12% seen once. Source material: blood, either unsorted or a sorted T cell fraction (not recorded which). These receptors originate from a male donor with ankylosing spondylitis. Both conserved end residues are part of each CDR3. The D gene is left open where the match is weak. Clone sizes are given selectively: once, few, many, or a class where the clone is expanded.

d_gene,j_gene,v_gene,len,abundance,CDR3nt,CDR3aa
NA,TRBJ1-2,TRBV20-1,13,few,TGCAGTGCCTATAACACCCTCGGCTATGGCTACACCTTC,CSAYNTLGYGYTF
TRBD1,TRBJ1-4,TRBV4-2,15,NA,TGTGCCAGCAGCCAAGCCCCGGGACAGGATGAAAAACTGTTTTTT,CASSQAPGQDEKLFF
NA,TRBJ2-6,TRBV15,18,NA,TGTGCCACCAGCAGAGAGTTGGGTGTGCTTTCTGGGGCCAACGTCCTGACTTTC,CATSRELGVLSGANVLTF
TRBD1,TRBJ2-1,TRBV5-1,14,NA,TGCGCCAGCAGCCCGGACAGGGGATCTGATGAGCAGTTCTTC,CASSPDRGSDEQFF
NA,TRBJ2-5,TRBV24-1,14,NA,TGTGCCACCAGTGAAGGAGGTGGAAAGGAGACCCAGTACTTC,CATSEGGGKETQYF
NA,TRBJ1-6,TRBV5-6,15,NA,TGTGCCAGCAGCGCCGACAGGAACTATAATTCACCCCTCCACTTT,CASSADRNYNSPLHF
NA,TRBJ2-2,TRBV9,13,NA,TGTGCCAGCAGCTTTTTTAGGGCCGGGGAGCTGTTTTTT,CASSFFRAGELFF
NA,TRBJ1-1,TRBV3-1,14,few,TGTGCCAGCAGCAAGGGACAAACTGACACTGAAGCTTTCTTT,CASSKGQTDTEAFF
NA,TRBJ2-7,TRBV2,15,NA,TGTGCCAGCAGCAATACGCGGGGTACCTCCTACGAGCAGTACTTC,CASSNTRGTSYEQYF
NA,TRBJ2-5,TRBV29-1,12,few,TGCAGCGTTGAATCAGCCGAAGAGACCCAGTACTTC,CSVESAEETQYF
TRBD1,TRBJ2-7,TRBV18,16,NA,TGTGCCAGCTCACCATTTGGGACAGCTCAATCCTACGAGCAGTACTTC,CASSPFGTAQSYEQYF
NA,TRBJ1-4,TRBV18,14,few,TGTGCCAGCTCACCCGGGACCCCTAATGAAAAACTGTTTTTT,CASSPGTPNEKLFF
NA,TRBJ1-2,TRBV4-2,15,few,TGTGCCAGCAGCCAAGGACAGGAGAAAAACTATGGCTACACCTTC,CASSQGQEKNYGYTF
TRBD1,TRBJ2-3,TRBV3-1,15,few,TGTGCCAGCAGCCGACGAGGACAGGGAACAGATACGCAGTATTTT,CASSRRGQGTDTQYF
NA,TRBJ2-2,TRBV10-2,12,few,TGCGCCAGTAAAAGTAGAACCGGGGAGCTGTTTTTT,CASKSRTGELFF
NA,TRBJ2-1,TRBV6-1,13,NA,TGTGCCAGCAGTGAGAAAAGGGACGGGGAGCAGTTCTTC,CASSEKRDGEQFF
NA,TRBJ2-7,TRBV18,14,few,TGTGCCAGCTCACCGCAGGAGAGCTCCTACGAGCAGTACTTC,CASSPQESSYEQYF